Below are 29 T cell receptor beta chains sequenced from a single sample in a study of chronic HIV infection and antiretroviral therapy. From the 5' RACE reads, TCRdb called clonotypes with MiXCR, one entry per CDR3 protein. The table records 30,000 to 45,000 distinct CDR3 sequences, 7.5% to 9% of them present only once. Sequencing was carried out using peripheral blood. The receptors derive from an adult who had HIV and had not received antiretroviral therapy, or was an uninfected healthy control (not recorded which).

The CDR3 DNA follows: TGTGCCAGCACCACTAGCGAGAAGTACAATGAGCAGTTCTTC. Encoded protein: CASTTSEKYNEQFF. The chain is built from TRBV9 and TRBJ2-1; 7 nucleotides agree with TRBD2. Per the germline V gene, CDR1 is SGDLS and CDR2 is YYNGEE. V was clipped by 6 bases and J by 4 bases; unmatched bases: 7. The CDR3 has 14 amino acids.

Ten or more counts support this clonotype. The chain is built from TRBV2 and TRBJ2-2; perhaps TRBD1 as D (5 bases). The CDR3 has 15 residues. Trimming removed 6 bases from V and 1 base from J, with 12 bases in between. Germline V gene lookup returns CDR1 SNHLY and CDR2 FYNNEI. CDR3 DNA: TGTGCCAGCAGCAAATTTAGGGGGAACACCGGGGAGCTGTTTTTT. Protein: CASSKFRGNTGELFF. Using reference TRBV2 and TRBJ2-2 for the parts outside the CDR3, the full variable domain is EPEVTQTPSHQVTQMGQEVILRCVPISNHLYFYWYRQILGQKVEFLVSFYNNEISEKSEIFDDQFSVERPDGSNFTLKIRSTKLEDSAMYFCASSKFRGNTGELFFGEGSRLTVL.

This clonotype came up a few times. V usage is TRBV29-1 and J usage is TRBJ2-1, with 11 positions matching TRBD2. CDR1 is SQVTM and CDR2 is ANQGSEA in the germline V gene. V lost 1 base and J lost 5; bases outside the gene matches: 1. CDR3 length equals 14 residues. The CDR3 protein is CSVEGLAGNNEQFF. Here the CDR3 DNA reads TGCAGCGTTGAAGGACTAGCGGGGAACAATGAGCAGTTCTTC.

This clonotype was observed at least ten times. V usage is TRBV29-1 and J usage is TRBJ2-3, with 14 nucleotides matching TRBD2. The V and J ends lost 7 bases and 7 bases, in that order; junction bases with no gene match: 1. This CDR3 comprises 12 residues. The germline CDR1 and CDR2 sequences are SQVTM and ANQGSEA. For the CDR3, the DNA is TGCAGCGGGACTAGCGGGAGGAATACGCAGTATTTT. Translating gives CSGTSGRNTQYF.

This clonotype has a count of ten or more. The chain uses TRBV19 and TRBJ2-1; a possible D gene is TRBD2 (6 bases). In germline, CDR1 is LNHDA, CDR2 SQIVND (reference sequence). The V end lost 5 bases, the J end lost 8 bases, and 19 bases lay between the germline ends. This CDR3 spans 15 amino acids. The DNA of the CDR3 is TGTGCCAGTAGTTTGGGTAGTCGACTAGTCTATGAGCAGTTCTTC. It encodes CASSLGSRLVYEQFF.

This rearrangement joins TRBV4-1 to TRBJ1-5; D remains ambiguous. Germline V gene sequence: CDR1 MGHRA, CDR2 YSYEKL. V was pared by 0 bases and J by 8 bases, with 17 bases between. The CDR3 sequence is 16 residues long. In DNA form, the CDR3 reads TGCGCCAGCAGCCAAGATCTTAACACTGCCATCAAGCCCCAGCATTTT. This sequence encodes CASSQDLNTAIKPQHF.

The chain carries TRBV20-1 and TRBJ1-5; possible D gene TRBD1, 5 bases. Looked up from germline, CDR1 is DFQATT and CDR2 is SNEGSKA (reference sequence). V lost 3 bases, J lost 0 bases, and 9 bases lay in between. The CDR3 runs to 14 residues. The CDR3 sequence: CSASSGGSNQPQHF. DNA for the CDR3: TGCAGTGCTAGTTCCGGGGGTAGCAATCAGCCCCAGCATTTT.

This clonotype was recorded a few times. The chain is built from TRBV3-1 and TRBJ2-5; 16 positions agree with TRBD2. This CDR3 contains 17 residues. The germline gives CDR1 LGHDT, CDR2 YNNKEL (reference sequence). The junction had 7 bases not matched to a gene; V was cut back by 4 bases and J by 5 bases. For the CDR3, the DNA is TGTGCCAGCAGCCCGGCGACGGGACTAGCGGGAGGGGAGACCCAGTACTTC. It translates to CASSPATGLAGGETQYF.

A few counts support this clonotype. The chain is built from TRBV28 and TRBJ2-3; 9 bases line up with TRBD2. Germline CDR1 and CDR2: MDHEN and SYDVKM. The CDR3 is 17 amino acids. The ends lost 3 bases at V and 4 bases at J; junction bases unmatched: 11. CDR3 loop: CASSFILAGEASDTQYF. DNA for the CDR3: TGTGCCAGCAGTTTTATTTTAGCGGGAGAGGCTTCAGATACGCAGTATTTT.

The table lists this clonotype with many counts. This chain connects TRBV28 to TRBJ1-3; the D gene is possibly TRBD1 (5 bases). The CDR3 extends over 14 amino acids. Germline V gene lookup returns CDR1 MDHEN and CDR2 SYDVKM. V was cut by 7 bases and J by 4 bases, with 14 bases left in between. CDR3 protein: CASIDGGTGNTIYF. In DNA form, the CDR3 reads TGTGCCAGCATCGATGGGGGGACCGGAAACACCATATATTTT.

This clonotype was observed at least ten times. The J gene is TRBJ2-3, the V gene TRBV2; 8 bases map to TRBD2. Trimming cost V 10 bases and J 1 base; bases outside gene matches: 4. This CDR3 region has 13 residues. Germline CDR1 and CDR2: SNHLY and FYNNEI. CDR3 nucleotides: TGTGCCATCCCGGGACTAGGCACAGATACGCAGTATTTT. Translated: CAIPGLGTDTQYF.

This clonotype turned up a few times. The chain combines TRBV18 with TRBJ1-5; no clear D. The V end lost 3 bases, the J end lost 5 bases, and 8 bases lay between the germline ends. The CDR3 covers 13 residues. Germline V lookup: CDR1 KGHSH, CDR2 LQKENI. This CDR3 is CASSPFVDQPQHF. In DNA form, the CDR3 reads TGTGCCAGCTCACCCTTTGTCGATCAGCCCCAGCATTTT. The full variable domain, completed using reference TRBV18 and TRBJ1-5, is NAGVMQNPRHLVRRRGQEARLRCSPMKGHSHVYWYRQLPEEGLKFMVYLQKENIIDESGMPKERFSAEFPKEGPSILRIQQVVRGDSAAYFCASSPFVDQPQHFGDGTRLSIL.

This clonotype was seen repeatedly, ten times or more. V usage is TRBV20-1 and J usage is TRBJ2-4; D remains unclear. This CDR3 is built from 11 residues. Germline CDR1 reads DFQATT; CDR2 reads SNEGSKA (reference sequence). Trimming removed 4 bases at V and 5 bases at J, with 6 bases between. CDR3 DNA sequence: TGCAGTGCTACCCTGCAAAACATTCAGTACTTC. It yields the protein CSATLQNIQYF.

Sample share makes this clonotype medium-sized. The chain couples TRBV10-3 to TRBJ2-7; D may correspond to TRBD1 or TRBD2 (6 bases each). Per germline, CDR1 ENHRY and CDR2 SYGVKD. The length of the CDR3 is 15 residues. V lost 3 bases and J 4 bases, leaving 16 bases between the germline ends. The DNA of the CDR3 is TGTGCCATCAGTGATGGGGGGCGATTGTCGTACGAGCAGTACTTC. It codes for CAISDGGRLSYEQYF.

This clonotype was counted a single time. The chain employs TRBV28 and TRBJ2-2; D is possibly TRBD1 (5 bases). This CDR3 region has 14 residues. Between the trimmed V and J ends, which lost 6 bases and 2 bases, there was a span of 10 bases. Per germline, CDR1 MDHEN and CDR2 SYDVKM. This chain's CDR3 is CASSDSPNTGELFF. Written as DNA, the CDR3 is TGTGCCAGCAGCGACAGTCCTAACACCGGGGAGCTGTTTTTT.

With respect to this clonotype: A much more abundant neighbour one base away suggests this may be a read error. The J gene is TRBJ1-1, the V gene TRBV5-6, with no clear D. Germline-derived CDR1 and CDR2 are SGHDT and YYEEEE. The CDR3 loop spans 18 amino acids. CDR3 DNA: TGTGCCAGCAGCCCCCCTGGGCCCAAACGGAGTATAAACACTGAAACTTTCTTT. As protein: CASSPPGPKRSINTETFF.

In its sample, this clonotype was seen a few times. This rearrangement joins TRBV19 to TRBJ1-5, with a possible D match to TRBD1 (6 bases). With 2 bases removed from V and 2 bases from J, the gap between germline ends came to 13 bases. The CDR3 runs to 16 residues. CDR1 is LNHDA and CDR2 is SQIVND in the germline V gene (reference sequence). The CDR3 coding sequence is TGTGCCAGTAGTATATCCGGGGGGCTGGGCAATCAGCCCCAGCATTTT. It codes for CASSISGGLGNQPQHF.

The CDR3 DNA reads TGTGCCAGCAGCCAGAGGGGCCCTAGCACAGATACGCAGTATTTT. Its translation: CASSQRGPSTDTQYF. The rearrangement uses TRBV13 and TRBJ2-3, with D perhaps assigned TRBD1 or TRBD2 (5 bases each). This CDR3 has 15 residues. Per the germline V gene, CDR1 is PRHDT and CDR2 is FYEKMQ (reference sequence). Trimming stripped 5 bases from V and 0 bases from J, with 12 bases between.

This clonotype occurred a few times. This chain links TRBV28 with TRBJ1-5; unclear D gene. V was pared by 6 bases and J by 4 bases, with 10 bases between. Germline assignment: CDR1 MDHEN and CDR2 SYDVKM. The CDR3 loop spans 13 amino acids. The CDR3 loop reads CASREGLNQPQHF. In DNA form, the CDR3 reads TGTGCCAGCAGGGAGGGCTTAAATCAGCCCCAGCATTTT.

V is TRBV7-2 and J is TRBJ2-5; D gene ambiguous. The CDR3 runs 15 residues. V lost 5 bases to trimming and J lost 5 bases, with 18 bases between them. In germline, CDR1 is SGHTA, CDR2 FQGNSA. CDR3 coding DNA: TGTGCCAGCAGCCGAACTTATCTGCTAACCGAGACCCAGTACTTC. Its protein is CASSRTYLLTETQYF.

This clonotype was counted ten times or more. V gene TRBV6-1 combines with J gene TRBJ2-2; 9 bases are shared with TRBD1. The V and J ends lost 1 base and 6 bases, in that order; junction bases with no gene match: 0. The length of the CDR3 is 14 residues. Germline V gene sequence: CDR1 MNHNS, CDR2 SASEGT. The CDR3 nucleotides read TGTGCCAGCAGTGAAGGGACAGGGGCCGGGGAGCTGTTTTTT. Encoded protein: CASSEGTGAGELFF.

This clonotype was seen many times. The V gene is TRBV28, the J gene TRBJ2-3; D unresolved. This CDR3 has 14 residues. V shed 5 bases and J shed 5 bases, with 14 bases lying between them. The V gene's germline CDR1 is MDHEN and CDR2 SYDVKM. The CDR3 reads CASSPDSAKDTQYF. CDR3 coding DNA: TGTGCCAGCAGTCCCGACTCTGCGAAAGATACGCAGTATTTT.

This clonotype was observed many times. The chain combines TRBV16 with TRBJ2-7; D is perhaps TRBD1 or TRBD2 (6 bases each). Germline V gene sequence: CDR1 KGHSY, CDR2 FQNENV. The CDR3 runs 13 residues. Deletions cut 2 bases from V and 9 bases from J, with 14 bases between. The CDR3 nucleotides read TGTGCCAGCAGCCAAGGGGGGCAGCCCAGGCAGTACTTC. It is translated as CASSQGGQPRQYF. Filled out from reference TRBV16 and TRBJ2-7, the complete variable domain reads GEEVAQTPKHLVRGEGQKAKLYCAPIKGHSYVFWYQQVLKNEFKFLISFQNENVFDETGMPKERFSAKCLPNSPCSLEIQATKLEDSAVYFCASSQGGQPRQYFGPGTRLTVT.

This clonotype came up many times. This chain joins TRBV2 and TRBJ1-1; D gene ambiguous. The germline V gene has CDR1 SNHLY and CDR2 FYNNEI. The CDR3 totals 15 residues. V lost 6 bases, J lost 6 bases, and 20 bases lay in between. CDR3 loop: CASRPAVRGSSEAFF. The CDR3 nucleotides are TGTGCCAGCAGGCCCGCCGTACGAGGTTCTTCTGAAGCTTTCTTT. The whole variable domain, remainder taken from reference TRBV2 and TRBJ1-1, is EPEVTQTPSHQVTQMGQEVILRCVPISNHLYFYWYRQILGQKVEFLVSFYNNEISEKSEIFDDQFSVERPDGSNFTLKIRSTKLEDSAMYFCASRPAVRGSSEAFFGQGTRLTVV.

The chain has TRBV20-1 and TRBJ2-5; no reliable D call. CDR3 length: 13 amino acids. Trimming took off 3 bases at V and 2 bases at J, with 10 bases between the two ends. Germline V gene sequence: CDR1 DFQATT, CDR2 SNEGSKA (reference sequence). The CDR3 spells CSARRTVQETQYF. DNA of the CDR3: TGCAGTGCTAGGCGGACGGTACAAGAGACCCAGTACTTC.

The chain has TRBV28 and TRBJ2-7; D perhaps matches TRBD2 (7 bases). The V gene's germline CDR1 is MDHEN and CDR2 SYDVKM. The V gene lost 5 bases and the J gene lost 3 bases, with 14 bases spanning the gap. This CDR3 has 14 amino acids. CDR3 nucleotides: TGTGCCAGCAGTGCGGGGGACACACGCTACGAGCAGTACTTC. Translating gives CASSAGDTRYEQYF. Filled out from reference TRBV28 and TRBJ2-7, the complete variable domain reads DVKVTQSSRYLVKRTGEKVFLECVQDMDHENMFWYRQDPGLGLRLIYFSYDVKMKEKGDIPEGYSVSREKKERFSLILESASTNQTSMYLCASSAGDTRYEQYFGPGTRLTVT.

Comments on this clonotype: This likely comes from a read error, as the CDR3 has no conserved phenylalanine or tryptophan at its end. This chain joins TRBV28 and TRBJ1-1; unclear D gene. The CDR3 has 15 residues. From germline, CDR1 is MDHEN and CDR2 SYDVKM. Trimming shortened V by 5 bases and J by 5 bases, and 18 bases separated the two germline ends. CDR3 region: CASSLAAGIGTEAFL. The DNA of the CDR3 is TGTGCCAGCAGTCTCGCGGCGGGGATTGGGACTGAAGCTTTCTTG.

This clonotype was seen a few times. This chain uses TRBV28 with TRBJ2-7; TRBD2 matches at 9 bases. The length of the CDR3 is 15 residues. The trim removed 4 bases at V and 4 bases at J, leaving 8 bases unmatched. Germline V CDR1 and CDR2: MDHEN, SYDVKM. The chain's CDR3 is CASSYGGRAQYEQYF. For the CDR3, the DNA is TGTGCCAGCAGTTACGGCGGGAGGGCCCAGTACGAGCAGTACTTC. The variable domain in full, with the rest retrieved from reference TRBV28 and TRBJ2-7, is DVKVTQSSRYLVKRTGEKVFLECVQDMDHENMFWYRQDPGLGLRLIYFSYDVKMKEKGDIPEGYSVSREKKERFSLILESASTNQTSMYLCASSYGGRAQYEQYFGPGTRLTVT.

This clonotype came up a few times. The chain links TRBV29-1 to TRBJ2-5; D unresolved. The ends were cut back, 0 bases at V and 5 bases at J, with 7 bases in the middle. This CDR3 has 12 amino acids. The germline V gene has CDR1 SQVTM and CDR2 ANQGSEA. CDR3: CSVEDPWETQYF. The CDR3 DNA follows: TGCAGCGTTGAAGATCCATGGGAGACCCAGTACTTC.